These 22 T cell receptor beta chains were sequenced from one sample in a study of breast tumors, draining lymph nodes, adjacent tissues (TCRdb year 2016). The method was multiplex PCR. TCRdb shows the sequencer as Illumina HiSeq 2000. The public sequencing data were trimmed at Q25 with fastp and processed into clonotypes with MiXCR by TCRdb, which kept only in-frame beta chains. Every distinct CDR3 protein forms one entry, paired with its most common genes and DNA. This sample lists tens of thousands of distinct CDR3 sequences; roughly 41% were detected once. The ten most abundant clones make up about 10% of the sample. The sequenced sample consisted of breast tumor tissue. The receptors here all came from a female donor with breast cancer. Some clones in this sample may be carry-over from other donors' samples.

This clonotype has ten or more counts. The chain recombines TRBV15 with TRBJ2-2, with D perhaps matching TRBD1 (6 bases). The germline V and J ends were trimmed by 6 bases and 2 bases, with 13 bases remaining between them. CDR3 length: 15 amino acids. Germline values: CDR1 LNHNV, CDR2 YYDKDF (reference sequence). The CDR3 coding sequence is TGTGCCACCAGTCCCGACAGGTTAAACACCGGGGAGCTGTTTTTT. This codes for CATSPDRLNTGELFF.

This clonotype has ten or more counts. The V gene is TRBV7-3, the J gene TRBJ2-1; 7 bases match TRBD2. Germline lookup yields CDR1 SGHTA and CDR2 FQGTGA. V was pared by 2 bases and J by 5 bases, with 6 bases of the junction left unmatched. This CDR3 is 15 amino acids long. The CDR3 nucleotides read TGTGCCAGCAGCTTAGGGAGGGCCGGACACAATGAGCAGTTCTTC. Encoded protein: CASSLGRAGHNEQFF. Full variable domain (missing parts from reference TRBV7-3 and TRBJ2-1): GAGVSQTPSNKVTEKGKYVELRCDPISGHTALYWYRQSLGQGPEFLIYFQGTGAADDSGLPNDRFFAVRPEGSVSTLKIQRTERGDSAVYLCASSLGRAGHNEQFFGPGTRLTVL.

The CDR3 loop is CASSSSGRAGTQYF. In DNA form, the CDR3 reads TGTGCCAGCAGCTCTAGCGGGAGAGCCGGTACGCAGTATTTT. V gene TRBV11-1 combines with J gene TRBJ2-3; 10 bases are shared with TRBD2. The germline CDR1 and CDR2 sequences are SGHAT and FQDESV (reference sequence). V shed 4 bases, J shed 8 bases, and the junction held 6 bases outside the gene matches. The CDR3 covers 14 residues.

J is TRBJ2-1 and V is TRBV10-3; 15 bases agree with TRBD2. Germline assignment: CDR1 ENHRY and CDR2 SYGVKD. The CDR3 length is 14 residues. V lost 6 bases and J lost 7; bases outside the gene matches: 1. CDR3 DNA: TGTGCCATCAGCGGGACTAGCGGGGGGAATGAGCAGTTCTTC. Its protein is CAISGTSGGNEQFF.

In this sample, this clonotype turned up a few times. The chain couples TRBV11-2 to TRBJ1-5; D gene uncertain. Trimming took 2 bases from V and 1 from J, leaving 3 bases between them. Looked up from germline, CDR1 is SGHAT and CDR2 is FQNNGV. The CDR3 has 13 residues. CDR3 in DNA: TGTGCCAGCAGCTTAACGAGCAATCAGCCCCAGCATTTT. It specifies CASSLTSNQPQHF.

This clonotype was counted once. Germline and junction disagree at one end, which may indicate a read error. Written as DNA, the CDR3 is TGTGCCAGCAAAATGAAAGCGCAAAGCTCCTACAATGGGCAGTTCTTC. Its translation is CASKMKAQSSYNGQFF. The chain employs TRBV6-5 and TRBJ2-1, with D uncertain. The V gene's germline CDR1 is MNHEY and CDR2 SVGAGI. CDR3 length: 16 amino acids.

Many counts were recorded for this clonotype. This chain joins TRBV30 and TRBJ1-5; D is ambiguous. Germline CDR1 reads GTSNPN; CDR2 reads SVGIG (reference sequence). The CDR3 extends over 13 amino acids. Trimming removed 2 bases from V and 4 bases from J, with 9 bases in between. The chain's CDR3 is CAWSLTENQPQHF. CDR3 nucleotide sequence: TGTGCCTGGAGTCTGACCGAGAATCAGCCCCAGCATTTT.

A remark on this clonotype: This may stem from a read error, because a much larger clone lies one nucleotide away. The chain links TRBV20-1 to TRBJ2-1, with D possibly being TRBD2 (5 bases). Germline V lookup: CDR1 DFQATT, CDR2 SNEGSKA (reference sequence). Trimming removed 7 bases at V and 8 bases at J, with 24 bases between. The CDR3 is made up of 15 amino acids. The CDR3 loop is CSGTSADLATHEQFF. CDR3 bases: TGCAGTGGAACTAGTGCGGACCTAGCCACCCATGAGCAGTTCTTC.

In this sample, this clonotype turned up many times. V usage is TRBV5-6 and J usage is TRBJ2-2; 8 bases align to TRBD2. V trimming: 2 bases; J trimming: 7 bases; junction bases outside the gene matches: 7. The CDR3 runs 15 residues. Germline V gene lookup returns CDR1 SGHDT and CDR2 YYEEEE. The CDR3 nucleotides are TGTGCCAGCAGCTTAGTCGGGAGCGGGAGCGGGGAGCTGTTTTTT. Translating gives CASSLVGSGSGELFF.

This clonotype was seen only a few times. A much larger clone differs from this one at a single base, so this may be a read error. This chain connects TRBV5-1 to TRBJ2-5; D is possibly TRBD2 (6 bases). Germline CDR1 reads SGHRS; CDR2 reads YFSETQ. V was pared by 2 bases and J by 7 bases, with 12 bases between. The CDR3 contains 13 residues. In nucleotides, the CDR3 is TGCGCCAGCAGCTTCGGAGGGGCGGGGACCCAGTACTTC. This encodes CASSFGGAGTQYF.

This clonotype showed up just once. V is TRBV15 and J is TRBJ1-4, with D uncertain. Germline assignment: CDR1 LNHNV and CDR2 YYDKDF (reference sequence). The CDR3 loop spans 15 amino acids. V dropped 2 bases and J dropped 6 bases, with 13 bases sitting between them. This chain's CDR3 is CATSRSLGVDEKLFF. The CDR3 DNA follows: TGTGCCACCAGCAGATCCCTGGGCGTGGATGAAAAACTGTTTTTT.

This clonotype was detected many times. The chain links TRBV4-3 to TRBJ2-2, with D possibly TRBD2 on 5 matching bases. The germline V gene has CDR1 LGHNA and CDR2 YSLEER. The CDR3 totals 17 residues. V lost 3 bases, J lost 0 bases, and 14 bases lay in between. The CDR3 region has the DNA TGCGCCAGCAGCCAGCATCAGACGGGAACGAACACCGGGGAGCTGTTTTTT. This translates into CASSQHQTGTNTGELFF.

At least ten counts were recorded for this clonotype. DNA for the CDR3: TGTGCCAGCGAAGGTGCTGCTAATGAAAAACTGTTTTTT. The encoded protein is CASEGAANEKLFF. The chain has TRBV6-1 and TRBJ1-4; D unresolved. The germline CDR1 and CDR2 sequences are MNHNS and SASEGT. This CDR3 has 13 residues. V was clipped by 8 bases and J by 3 bases, with 10 bases between them.

The V call is TRBV10-3, the J call TRBJ1-4; the D gene is possibly TRBD1 (6 bases). Germline V CDR1 and CDR2: ENHRY, SYGVKD. Deletions cut 6 bases from V and 0 bases from J, with 11 bases between. The CDR3 loop spans 15 amino acids. CDR3 in DNA: TGTGCCATCAGCCGGGACACCACAACTAATGAAAAACTGTTTTTT. Amino acids: CAISRDTTTNEKLFF.

This clonotype was found many times. This chain joins TRBV6-5 and TRBJ2-1, with D hard to call. CDR3 length: 13 amino acids. Trimming stripped 2 bases from V and 5 bases from J, with 7 bases between. The germline V gene has CDR1 MNHEY and CDR2 SVGAGI. The CDR3 DNA is TGTGCCAGCAGTTACGGGCTAAACAATGAGCAGTTCTTC. Amino acids: CASSYGLNNEQFF.

The J gene is TRBJ1-4, the V gene TRBV30; tentative D call: TRBD1 (5 bases). The CDR3 sequence is 12 residues long. Trimming removed 1 base at V and 10 bases at J, with 10 bases between. Looked up from germline, CDR1 is GTSNPN and CDR2 is SVGIG (reference sequence). In nucleotides, the CDR3 is TGTGCCTGGAGTGGTATTGGGGGAAAACTGTTTTTT. This codes for CAWSGIGGKLFF.

The CDR3 reads CASSIGTGGRADQPQHF. CDR3 DNA: TGTGCCAGCAGTATTGGGACAGGGGGGAGAGCAGATCAGCCCCAGCATTTT. The gene calls are TRBV6-6 and TRBJ1-5; 11 nucleotides align to TRBD1. Unmatched junction bases numbered 11, after V lost 5 bases and J lost 5 bases. Germline assignment: CDR1 MNHNY and CDR2 SVGAGI (reference sequence). CDR3 size: 17 residues.

This clonotype was found many times. This sequence joins TRBV19 and TRBJ2-7; TRBD2 aligns across 9 bases. CDR1 is LNHDA, CDR2 SQIVND, per germline (reference sequence). V gave up 3 bases and J gave up 2 bases; unmatched junction bases: 8. This CDR3 is built from 16 residues. CDR3 sequence: CASSMPAGGPPYEQYF. The CDR3 DNA is TGTGCCAGTAGTATGCCCGCGGGGGGGCCCCCCTACGAGCAGTACTTC.

In its sample, this clonotype was seen many times. This chain uses TRBV12-3 or TRBV12-4 with TRBJ2-3, with D hard to call. This CDR3 has 12 amino acids. Trimming stripped 4 bases from V and 2 bases from J, with 4 bases between. The CDR3 reads CASSSATDTQYF. Here the CDR3 DNA reads TGTGCCAGCAGTTCTGCCACAGATACGCAGTATTTT.

This clonotype showed up many times. The rearrangement uses TRBV24-1 and TRBJ2-5; D is undetermined. The CDR3 consists of 13 residues. The ends were cut back, 4 bases at V and 0 bases at J, with 5 bases in the middle. Germline CDR1 reads KGHDR; CDR2 reads SFDVKD. The DNA of the CDR3 is TGTGCCACCAGTGACCAGTACCAAGAGACCCAGTACTTC. It specifies CATSDQYQETQYF.

This clonotype occurred many times. V is TRBV7-8 and J is TRBJ2-5; 9 positions agree with TRBD1. Germline CDR1 reads SGHVS; CDR2 reads FQNEAQ. With 1 base clipped from V and 5 bases from J, the junction kept 5 bases outside the gene matches. The length of the CDR3 is 15 residues. The CDR3 DNA follows: TGTGCCAGCAGCTTAGACGGGACAGGGTCCGAGACCCAGTACTTC. Its translation is CASSLDGTGSETQYF.

The chain joins TRBV7-3 to TRBJ2-5; D call uncertain. CDR3 size: 12 residues. V was pared by 5 bases and J by 1 base, with 5 bases between. In germline, CDR1 is SGHTA, CDR2 FQGTGA. The CDR3: CASSLPQETQYF. CDR3 in DNA: TGTGCCAGCAGCCTACCCCAAGAGACCCAGTACTTC.